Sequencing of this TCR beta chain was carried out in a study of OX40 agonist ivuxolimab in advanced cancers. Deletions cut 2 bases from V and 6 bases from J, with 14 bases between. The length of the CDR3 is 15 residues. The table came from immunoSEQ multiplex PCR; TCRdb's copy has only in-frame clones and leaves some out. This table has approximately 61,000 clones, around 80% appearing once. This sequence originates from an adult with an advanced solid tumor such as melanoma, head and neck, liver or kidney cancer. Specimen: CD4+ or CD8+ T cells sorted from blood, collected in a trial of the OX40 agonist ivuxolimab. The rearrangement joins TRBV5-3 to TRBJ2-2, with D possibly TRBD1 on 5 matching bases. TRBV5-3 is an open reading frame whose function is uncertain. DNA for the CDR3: TGTGCCAGAAGCTTTACCTCCGACAGTCCCGGGGAGCTGTTTTTT. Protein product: CARSFTSDSPGELFF.